This T cell receptor beta chain was recovered during a study of T cell responses to AZD1222 COVID-19 vaccine. The method was immunoSEQ multiplex PCR; TCRdb's version includes in-frame clones alone and lacks a portion of them. In the table there are fewer than 120,000 clones, around 92% of which are singletons. Germline-derived CDR1 and CDR2 are LNHDA and SQIVND (reference sequence). J gave up 5 bases and V 7 bases, and 7 bases lay outside the gene matches. The CDR3 runs to 15 residues. Specimen: peripheral blood, collected on day 0 of AZD1222 vaccination. The sequence was obtained from an adult in good health. The genes are TRBV19 and TRBJ1-5, with 11 bases matching TRBD1. CDR3 DNA: TGTGCCAGTACCAGGACAGGGGGCAGGGATCAGCCCCAGCATTTT. It translates to CASTRTGGRDQPQHF.